This TCR beta chain was recorded in a study of blood T cells in healthy people across ages. The study, taken as a whole, reports: Comparison with aged donors showed that long-lived donors had more naive CD4+ cells and higher diversity. Expanded clonotype changes were possibly confounded by unknown donor CMV status. The unsorted PBMCs prevented any conclusive comparison of naive versus antigen-experienced cells.

Isolated PBMCs totaled at least 6 million in each sample. This clonotype was counted a single time. Its antigen remains unknown. The use of a sample-barcoded 5' primer and a J-beta primer mix characterized a second PCR of about 6 to 11 cycles. A single record per CDR3 protein comes from TCRdb applying MiXCR to the 5' RACE reads. The table lists 1 million to 1.2 million distinct CDR3 sequences, around two fifths of them singletons. Germline V gene data show CDR1 as LGHNA and CDR2 as YSLEER. V dropped 0 bases and J dropped 11; count of bases not matched to a gene: 5. The CDR3 loop spans 13 amino acids. V gene TRBV4-3 combines with J gene TRBJ1-1; 8 positions match TRBD1. This clonotype was obtained from a man between 18 and 29 years old in good health. The sample consisted of blood. The CDR3 DNA sequence: TGCGCCAGCAGCCAAGATACGTGGACAGGGGCTTTCTTT. This sequence encodes CASSQDTWTGAFF.